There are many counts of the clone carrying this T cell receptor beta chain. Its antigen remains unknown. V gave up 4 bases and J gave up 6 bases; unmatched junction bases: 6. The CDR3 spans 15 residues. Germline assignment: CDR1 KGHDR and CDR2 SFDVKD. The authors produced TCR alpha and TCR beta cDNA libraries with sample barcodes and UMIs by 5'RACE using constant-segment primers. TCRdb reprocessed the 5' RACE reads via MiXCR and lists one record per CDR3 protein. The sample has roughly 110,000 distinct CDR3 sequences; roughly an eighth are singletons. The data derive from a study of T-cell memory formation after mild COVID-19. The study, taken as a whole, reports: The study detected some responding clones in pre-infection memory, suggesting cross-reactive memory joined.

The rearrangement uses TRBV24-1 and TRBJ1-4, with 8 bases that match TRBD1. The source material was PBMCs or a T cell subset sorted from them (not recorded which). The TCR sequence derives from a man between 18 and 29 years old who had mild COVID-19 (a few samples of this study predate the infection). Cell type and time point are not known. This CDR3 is CATSDQTGVDEKLFF. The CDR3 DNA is TGTGCCACCAGTGACCAGACAGGGGTGGATGAAAAACTGTTTTTT.